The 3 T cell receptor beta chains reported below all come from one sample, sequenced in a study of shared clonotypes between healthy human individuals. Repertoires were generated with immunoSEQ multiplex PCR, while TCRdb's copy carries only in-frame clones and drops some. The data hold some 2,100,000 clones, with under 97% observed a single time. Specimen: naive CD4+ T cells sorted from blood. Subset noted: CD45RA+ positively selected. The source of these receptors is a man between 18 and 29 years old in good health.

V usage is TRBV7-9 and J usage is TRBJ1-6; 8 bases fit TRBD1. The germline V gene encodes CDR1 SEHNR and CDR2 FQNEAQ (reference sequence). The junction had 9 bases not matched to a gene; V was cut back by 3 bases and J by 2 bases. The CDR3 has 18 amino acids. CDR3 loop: CASSLVTGEGPYNSPLHF. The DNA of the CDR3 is TGTGCCAGCAGCTTGGTGACAGGGGAAGGGCCCTATAATTCACCCCTCCACTTT.

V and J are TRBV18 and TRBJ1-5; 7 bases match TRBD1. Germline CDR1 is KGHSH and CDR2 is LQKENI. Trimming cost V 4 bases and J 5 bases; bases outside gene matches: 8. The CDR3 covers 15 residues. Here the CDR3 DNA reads TGTGCCAGCTCACGATCCCGGGACAGTTATCAGCCCCAGCATTTT. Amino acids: CASSRSRDSYQPQHF.

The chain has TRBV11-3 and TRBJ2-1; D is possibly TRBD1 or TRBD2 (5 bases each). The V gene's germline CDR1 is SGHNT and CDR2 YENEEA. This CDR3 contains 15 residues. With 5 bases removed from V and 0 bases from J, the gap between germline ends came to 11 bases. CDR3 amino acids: CASSPGTPSYNEQFF. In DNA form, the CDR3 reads TGTGCCAGCAGCCCCGGGACCCCCTCCTACAATGAGCAGTTCTTC.